These T cell receptor beta chains were read from a single sample in a study of blood T cell repertoires in COVID-19. Data came from immunoSEQ multiplex PCR; TCRdb stores just in-frame clones and leaves some out. Altogether roughly 79,000 clones are present, approximately 88% being singletons, with the ten largest covering approximately 6.4%. Specimen: peripheral blood. All receptors derive from a woman in her forties or fifties with acute or convalescent COVID-19. Each CDR3 is given with its conserved first and last residue. A D gene is named only where the DNA matches it firmly. The size of a clone is reported for some rows only, either as once, few or many, or as a class for expanded clones.

clone size	V gene	J gene	D gene	CDR3 protein	CDR3 DNA
.	TRBV27	TRBJ2-5	TRBD2	CASSRTSIETQYF	TGTGCCAGCAGCCGGACTAGCATCGAGACCCAGTACTTC
.	TRBV10-3	TRBJ1-3	.	CAISESNLLLGNTIYF	TGTGCCATCAGTGAGTCGAACTTACTCCTGGGAAACACCATATATTTT
few	TRBV7-6	TRBJ1-4	TRBD1	CASSPHPSRGTNEKLFF	TGTGCCAGCAGCCCACACCCTTCCAGGGGGACTAATGAAAAACTGTTTTTT
.	TRBV28	TRBJ1-2	.	CASTLGGGQGYTF	TGTGCCAGCACTTTAGGGGGGGGGCAGGGCTACACCTTC
.	TRBV28	TRBJ2-7	.	CASQVGGAEGEQYF	TGTGCCAGCCAGGTAGGCGGGGCGGAAGGGGAGCAGTACTTC
.	TRBV6-5	TRBJ1-4	TRBD1	CASRDRVREKLFF	TGTGCCAGCAGGGACAGGGTTCGGGAAAAACTGTTTTTT
once	TRBV24-1	TRBJ2-5	.	CATSDLQSGTQYF	TGTGCCACCAGTGATTTACAGTCCGGGACCCAGTACTTC
.	TRBV18	TRBJ1-2	TRBD1	CASSPPNWTGGVHGYTF	TGTGCCAGCTCACCCCCAAATTGGACAGGGGGCGTTCACGGCTACACCTTC
.	TRBV7-2	TRBJ2-5	.	CASSPSWATRTQYF	TGTGCCAGCAGCCCGTCGTGGGCCACCAGGACCCAGTACTTC
.	TRBV2	TRBJ1-3	TRBD1	CASSGQGLGPHIYF	TGTGCCAGCAGTGGACAGGGTCTCGGACCCCACATATATTTT
.	TRBV4-1	TRBJ1-1	.	CASSQARSSEAFF	TGCGCCAGCAGCCAAGCCCGAAGTAGTGAAGCTTTCTTT
.	TRBV11-2	TRBJ2-7	.	CASSFYPPGAVGSYEQYF	TGTGCCAGCAGCTTTTATCCCCCTGGGGCAGTGGGCTCCTACGAGCAGTACTTC
.	TRBV7-9	TRBJ2-1	TRBD2	CASSLVPSGLAGEAEQFF	TGTGCCAGCAGCTTAGTCCCCTCGGGACTAGCGGGAGAGGCTGAGCAGTTCTTC
.	TRBV11-2	TRBJ2-1	TRBD2	CASSPGGNNEQFF	TGTGCCAGCAGCCCGGGGGGAAACAATGAGCAGTTCTTC
.	TRBV12-5	TRBJ2-5	.	CASGLFVSLTGSGPQETQYF	TGTGCTAGTGGTTTGTTCGTCTCCCTTACAGGGTCGGGGCCTCAAGAGACCCAGTACTTC
.	TRBV28	TRBJ1-6	.	CASLLSGEGSPLHF	TGTGCCAGCCTGCTCTCAGGGGAAGGTTCACCCCTCCACTTT
.	TRBV4-1	TRBJ2-6	TRBD1	CASRLTGEANVLTF	TGCGCCAGCAGGTTGACAGGGGAGGCCAACGTCCTGACTTTC
.	TRBV24-1	TRBJ1-1	TRBD1	CATSDPPGQGARVRGTEAFF	TGTGCCACCAGTGATCCCCCGGGACAGGGGGCGCGCGTAAGGGGGACTGAAGCTTTCTTT
.	TRBV6-2/TRBV6-3	TRBJ2-1	TRBD2	CASSPGLAGGRPPYNEQFF	TGTGCCAGCAGTCCGGGACTAGCGGGAGGGCGTCCCCCCTACAATGAGCAGTTCTTC
.	TRBV27	TRBJ1-2	.	CASSLTQISGNYGYTF	TGTGCCAGCAGTTTAACCCAGATCTCTGGTAACTATGGCTACACCTTC